One and the same sample provided the 19 T cell receptor beta chains below, sequenced in a study of T cell responses to AZD1222 COVID-19 vaccine. Here immunoSEQ multiplex PCR was the method, and the copy in TCRdb shows in-frame clones only, minus some. Of about 200,000 clones in the sample, about 92% are singletons; the top ten hold 0.95% to 1.1%. The source was peripheral blood, collected on day 0 of MenACWY control vaccination. The source of these receptors is an adult in good health.

V usage is TRBV28 and J usage is TRBJ1-4; no firm D call. The CDR3 covers 18 residues. CDR1 is MDHEN, CDR2 SYDVKM, per germline. The ends were cut back, 7 bases at V and 0 bases at J, with 21 bases in the middle. The CDR3: CASTPLPGFPSTNEKLFF. The CDR3 DNA follows: TGTGCCAGCACTCCACTACCGGGATTTCCCTCAACTAATGAAAAACTGTTTTTT.

The chain uses TRBV6-1 and TRBJ1-2, with D possibly being TRBD1 (5 bases). The CDR3 is made up of 16 amino acids. CDR1 is MNHNS, CDR2 SASEGT, per germline. V lost 4 bases to trimming and J lost 0 bases, with 15 bases between them. CDR3 sequence (DNA): TGTGCCAGCAGTGCCAGCAAGGGACCTACTAACTATGGCTACACCTTC. Residues: CASSASKGPTNYGYTF.

The V gene is TRBV27, the J gene TRBJ2-5; a possible D gene is TRBD2 (5 bases). The V and J ends lost 3 bases and 1 base respectively, with 12 bases between them. The CDR3 covers 15 residues. CDR1 is MNHEY, CDR2 SMNVEV, per germline (reference sequence). The CDR3 coding sequence is TGTGCCAGCAGTTTCATCGGGGAGATCCAAGAGACCCAGTACTTC. As protein: CASSFIGEIQETQYF.

The chain has TRBV7-3 and TRBJ2-1, with 14 bases that match TRBD2. The germline CDR1 and CDR2 sequences are SGHTA and FQGTGA. CDR3 length: 16 amino acids. Trimming at V came to 5 bases and at J to 4 bases, leaving 4 bases not matched to a gene. CDR3: CASSETSGGVYNEQFF. The CDR3, as DNA: TGTGCCAGCAGCGAGACTAGCGGGGGGGTGTACAATGAGCAGTTCTTC. The full variable domain, in which reference TRBV7-3 and TRBJ2-1 provide the parts outside the CDR3, is GAGVSQTPSNKVTEKGKYVELRCDPISGHTALYWYRQSLGQGPEFLIYFQGTGAADDSGLPNDRFFAVRPEGSVSTLKIQRTERGDSAVYLCASSETSGGVYNEQFFGPGTRLTVL.

This sequence joins TRBV28 and TRBJ2-5, with D perhaps matching TRBD2 (6 bases). This CDR3 region has 13 residues. V gave up 4 bases and J gave up 1 base, with 7 bases separating them. CDR1 is MDHEN, CDR2 SYDVKM, per germline. The DNA for the CDR3 is TGTGCCAGCAGTTCAGCGGGCCAAGAGACCCAGTACTTC. Encoded protein: CASSSAGQETQYF.

J is TRBJ1-5 and V is TRBV6-1; weak D call: TRBD1 (5 bases). The CDR3 loop spans 16 amino acids. The V and J ends lost 2 bases and 4 bases respectively, with 15 bases between them. CDR1 and CDR2 from the germline V gene are MNHNS and SASEGT. CDR3 region: CASSEQGIGLNQPQHF. CDR3 coding DNA: TGTGCCAGCAGTGAACAGGGTATCGGGTTGAATCAGCCCCAGCATTTT.

Only a few counts were recorded for this clone. The chain has TRBV6-6 and TRBJ2-7; 14 nucleotides align to TRBD2. V trimming: 5 bases; J trimming: 5 bases; junction bases outside the gene matches: 8. The CDR3 is made up of 16 amino acids. Germline-derived CDR1 and CDR2 are MNHNY and SVGAGI (reference sequence). In DNA form, the CDR3 reads TGTGCCAGCAGTCGGACTAGCGGGGGGACCCGCGACGAGCAGTACTTC. Amino acid sequence: CASSRTSGGTRDEQYF.

V usage is TRBV10-1 and J usage is TRBJ1-2; D is unresolved. Per germline, CDR1 WNHNN and CDR2 SYGVQD (reference sequence). V was clipped by 3 bases and J by 4 bases, with 12 bases between them. The length of the CDR3 is 14 residues. CDR3 nucleotide sequence: TGCGCCAGCAGTGAAATCGGCAGGCCCTATGGCTACACCTTC. The encoded protein is CASSEIGRPYGYTF.

The table lists this clone with a count of one. This rearrangement joins TRBV30 to TRBJ1-5, with D unresolved. CDR1 GTSNPN and CDR2 SVGIG come from the germline V gene (reference sequence). This CDR3 region has 15 residues. Trimming left V 2 bases short and J 1 base short, with 12 bases between. In DNA, the CDR3 is TGTGCCTGGAGTCCCCCCGGACGGAGCAATCAGCCCCAGCATTTT. Translated, it gives CAWSPPGRSNQPQHF.

V gene TRBV28 combines with J gene TRBJ1-1; 8 nucleotides line up with TRBD1. The CDR3 covers 15 residues. Germline V gene data show CDR1 as MDHEN and CDR2 as SYDVKM. Unmatched junction bases numbered 10, after V lost 6 bases and J lost 4 bases. The CDR3 here is CASRLTGGWSTEAFF. In DNA form, the CDR3 reads TGTGCCAGCAGGCTAACAGGGGGATGGAGCACTGAAGCTTTCTTT.

The chain has TRBV5-5 and TRBJ1-4; D unresolved. V was clipped by 1 base and J by 6 bases, with 7 bases between them. The CDR3 covers 13 residues. CDR1 is SGHKS and CDR2 is YYEKEE in the germline V gene (reference sequence). CDR3 DNA: TGTGCCAGCAGCTTGTATCGGGATGAAAAACTGTTTTTT. Its protein is CASSLYRDEKLFF. The full variable domain, rest sourced from reference TRBV5-5 and TRBJ1-4, is DAGVTQSPTHLIKTRGQQVTLRCSPISGHKSVSWYQQVLGQGPQFIFQYYEKEERGRGNFPDRFSARQFPNYSSELNVNALLLGDSALYLCASSLYRDEKLFFGSGTQLSVL.

This clone has a handful of counts. This chain connects TRBV6-5 to TRBJ2-3; possibly TRBD2 for D (6 bases). Germline CDR1 and CDR2: MNHEY and SVGAGI. Trimming took 8 bases from V and 2 from J, leaving 11 bases between them. The CDR3 runs to 13 residues. The CDR3 nucleotides are TGTGCCAGCGGGGGGTTTTCCACAGATACGCAGTATTTT. The encoded protein is CASGGFSTDTQYF.

CDR3 nucleotide sequence: TGTGCCAGTAGTACCCCGAGTTTGACAGGTAACACCTACGAGCAGTACTTC. Its translation: CASSTPSLTGNTYEQYF. The rearrangement joins TRBV19 to TRBJ2-7; TRBD1 is a possible D gene (6 bases). Trimming pared 4 bases from V and 2 bases from J, leaving 21 bases between. This CDR3 has 17 residues. CDR1 is LNHDA, CDR2 SQIVND, per germline (reference sequence). The full variable domain, with the rest looked up from reference TRBV19 and TRBJ2-7, is DGGITQSPKYLFRKEGQNVTLSCEQNLNHDAMYWYRQDPGQGLRLIYYSQIVNDFQKGDIAEGYSVSREKKESFPLTVTSAQKNPTAFYLCASSTPSLTGNTYEQYFGPGTRLTVT.

The V call is TRBV3-1 (or the pseudogene TRBV3-2), the J call TRBJ1-1, with D maybe TRBD1 (5 bases). V lost 4 bases to trimming and J lost 8 bases, with 14 bases between them. The CDR3 has 13 residues. Germline CDR1 LGHDT, CDR2 YNNKEL (reference sequence). CDR3 region: CASSLPGTTEAFF. DNA of the CDR3: TGTGCCAGCAGCCTGCCAGGGACGACAGAAGCTTTCTTT.

In this sample, this clone turned up once. The rearrangement uses TRBV9 and TRBJ1-6, with no clear D. This CDR3 has 13 residues. Germline lookup yields CDR1 SGDLS and CDR2 YYNGEE. The V and J ends lost 0 bases and 8 bases respectively, with 6 bases between them. The CDR3 nucleotides read TGTGCCAGCAGCGTAGGGGGTTATTCACCCCTCCACTTT. As protein: CASSVGGYSPLHF.

The chain joins TRBV12-3 or TRBV12-4 to TRBJ2-5; D tentatively reads TRBD1 or TRBD2 (5 bases each). V lost 2 bases and J lost 7, with 11 bases in between. The CDR3 runs 13 residues. The CDR3 spells CASSLRGEVTQYF. In DNA form, the CDR3 reads TGTGCCAGCAGTTTACGGGGCGAGGTGACCCAGTACTTC.

The V call is TRBV19, the J call TRBJ1-5; D unclear. The CDR3 has 15 amino acids. CDR1 and CDR2 from the germline V gene are LNHDA and SQIVND (reference sequence). Trimming cost V 4 bases and J 0 bases, with 10 bases left between them. The chain's CDR3 is CASSRRRNSNQPQHF. The CDR3 DNA sequence: TGTGCCAGTAGTAGGCGGCGGAATAGCAATCAGCCCCAGCATTTT.

The chain recombines TRBV11-2 with TRBJ2-7; D is ambiguous. The V end was cut by 1 base, the J end by 3 bases, with 7 bases between. The CDR3 is 13 amino acids. Germline V lookup: CDR1 SGHAT, CDR2 FQNNGV. CDR3 nucleotide sequence: TGTGCCAGCAGCTTAGGGTTAGTCTACGAGCAGTACTTC. This codes for CASSLGLVYEQYF.

The J gene is TRBJ1-5, the V gene TRBV5-6; D is unresolved. The CDR3 length is 12 residues. Germline V gene data show CDR1 as SGHDT and CDR2 as YYEEEE. Trimming took 4 bases from V and 6 from J, leaving 8 bases between them. The CDR3 DNA reads as TGTGCCAGCAGCGGGAACGCTCAGCCCCAGCATTTT. It encodes CASSGNAQPQHF.